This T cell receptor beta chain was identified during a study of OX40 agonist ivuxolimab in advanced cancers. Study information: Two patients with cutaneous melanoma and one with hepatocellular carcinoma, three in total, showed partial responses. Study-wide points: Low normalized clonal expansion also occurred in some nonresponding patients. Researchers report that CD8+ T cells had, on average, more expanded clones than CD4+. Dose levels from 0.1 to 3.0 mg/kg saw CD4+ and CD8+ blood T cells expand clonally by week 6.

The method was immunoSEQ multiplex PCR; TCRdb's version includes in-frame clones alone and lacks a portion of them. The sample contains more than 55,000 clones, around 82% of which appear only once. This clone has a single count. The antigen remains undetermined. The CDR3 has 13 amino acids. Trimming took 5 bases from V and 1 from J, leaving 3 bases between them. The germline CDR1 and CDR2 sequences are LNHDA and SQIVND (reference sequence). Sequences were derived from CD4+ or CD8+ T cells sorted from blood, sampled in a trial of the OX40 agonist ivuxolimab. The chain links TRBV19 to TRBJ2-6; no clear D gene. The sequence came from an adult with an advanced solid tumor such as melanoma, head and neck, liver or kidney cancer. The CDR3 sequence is CASSVSGANVLTF. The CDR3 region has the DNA TGTGCCAGTAGTGTATCTGGGGCCAACGTCCTGACTTTC.